The rows below give T cell receptor delta chains drawn from one sample of a study of DNA immune sequencing with unique molecular identifiers. TCRdb reanalyzed the multiplex PCR reads using CATT. Among several thousand delta-chain clones listed, roughly 12% were seen once. Sequenced material: gamma-delta T cells enriched from blood buffy coat, or unenriched PBMCs (not recorded which). The receptors derive from a human donor in good health. Each CDR3 is given with its conserved first and last residue.

j_call v_call cdr3_aa
TRDJ3 TRDV2 CACDSLSWDTRQMFF
TRDJ1 TRDV2 CACDVLGDRTELIF
TRDJ1 TRDV2 CSGYTDPGNKLIF
TRDJ1 TRDV2 CACDSILGDTFSDKLIF
TRDJ1 TRDV1 CALGGLLGDTRLIF
TRDJ1 TRDV2 CACDDLGDNRQRTDKLIF
TRDJ1 TRDV1 CALGELLPTWGPGKLIF
TRDJ1 TRDV2 CACDTVLGGRDKLIF
TRDJ1 TRDV2 CACDTLLGSLPRRYTDKLIF
TRDJ1 TRDV2 CACDNIRTGGLYTDKLIF
TRDJ1 TRDV2 CACDPVLGGPPYTEKLIF
TRDJ1 TRDV2 CACDAWGTYTDKLIF
TRDJ3 TRDV2 CACDTGGASSWDTRQMFF